Below are 10 T cell receptor beta chains sequenced from a single sample in a study of early T cells in non-severe SARS-CoV-2 infection. TCRdb used MiXCR to reprocess the 5' RACE reads, holding one entry per CDR3 protein. Of 55,000 to 70,000 distinct CDR3 sequences listed, over 4% were seen once; the top ten hold 4.5% to 5.5%. The sample was whole blood. The receptors come from an adult who was a healthcare worker with PCR-confirmed SARS-CoV-2 infection or an uninfected control (not recorded which).

By frequency in the sample, this clonotype is medium-sized. J is TRBJ2-3 and V is TRBV7-2; no clear D gene. Germline CDR1 SGHTA, CDR2 FQGNSA. The V end lost 5 bases, the J end lost 0 bases, and 6 bases lay between the germline ends. This CDR3 contains 13 residues. This CDR3 is CASSLLSTDTQYF. The CDR3, as DNA: TGTGCCAGCAGCCTCCTAAGCACAGATACGCAGTATTTT.

The sample holds many counts of this clonotype. This chain uses TRBV12-3 or TRBV12-4 with TRBJ1-2; 9 bases fit TRBD1. CDR3 size: 16 residues. The V segment lost 6 bases and the J segment 7 bases; nucleotides outside the gene matches: 15. The CDR3 DNA is TGTGCCAGCAGCTCAGCTGCCGGGACAGGGTCCGTTGGCTACACCTTC. Amino acid sequence: CASSSAAGTGSVGYTF.

In its sample, this clonotype was seen many times. This CDR3 is CASSQYQQGNSPLHF. The CDR3 DNA sequence: TGTGCCAGCAGCCAATATCAACAGGGGAATTCACCCCTCCACTTT. This chain joins TRBV3-1 and TRBJ1-6; 7 bases map to TRBD1. This CDR3 region has 15 residues. CDR1 LGHDT and CDR2 YNNKEL come from the germline V gene (reference sequence). Trimming cost V 2 bases and J 7 bases; bases outside gene matches: 5.

This clonotype showed up many times. The chain couples TRBV9 to TRBJ2-5; D unclear. Trimming took 0 bases from V and 4 from J, leaving 7 bases between them. CDR3 length: 13 residues. The germline CDR1 and CDR2 sequences are SGDLS and YYNGEE. CDR3 sequence (DNA): TGTGCCAGCAGCGTAGGCGTGTTAGAGACCCAGTACTTC. Amino acids: CASSVGVLETQYF.

This clonotype was recorded many times. This chain uses TRBV7-9 with TRBJ1-2; D gene uncertain. CDR3 length equals 17 residues. Germline V CDR1 and CDR2: SEHNR, FQNEAQ (reference sequence). The V end lost 4 bases, the J end lost 0 bases, and 18 bases lay between the germline ends. The CDR3 DNA reads as TGTGCCAGCAGCTCCCTATGGTTCGGCAGCACTAACTATGGCTACACCTTC. This encodes CASSSLWFGSTNYGYTF.

In its sample, this clonotype was seen a few times. J is TRBJ2-3 and V is TRBV11-2; 8 nucleotides agree with TRBD1. V lost 5 bases, J lost 4 bases, and 11 bases stayed unmatched. The CDR3 loop spans 16 amino acids. Germline CDR1 is SGHAT and CDR2 is FQNNGV. This chain's CDR3 is CASSALLAGGPDTQYF. The CDR3 DNA is TGTGCCAGCAGCGCACTCCTGGCAGGGGGCCCAGATACGCAGTATTTT.

In its sample, this clonotype was seen many times. The rearrangement joins TRBV24-1 to TRBJ2-3, with a weak D call TRBD2 (5 bases). Looked up from germline, CDR1 is KGHDR and CDR2 is SFDVKD. The CDR3 covers 15 residues. V gave up 8 bases and J gave up 0 bases, with 14 bases separating them. The CDR3 protein is CATIQKRISTDTQYF. The CDR3 bases are TGTGCCACCATCCAAAAGCGGATTAGCACAGATACGCAGTATTTT.

The sample holds a few counts of this clonotype. V gene TRBV10-3 combines with J gene TRBJ2-1; perhaps TRBD1 as D (6 bases). This CDR3 contains 15 residues. Germline values: CDR1 ENHRY, CDR2 SYGVKD. V was shortened by 4 bases and J by 7 bases, with 17 bases between the two germline ends. CDR3 bases: TGTGCCATCAGTGCCGACAGGTCCAGGGCAAATGAGCAGTTCTTC. It specifies CAISADRSRANEQFF.

This clonotype came up many times. The chain has TRBV3-1 and TRBJ1-1; D unresolved. CDR1 and CDR2 from the germline V gene are LGHDT and YNNKEL (reference sequence). Trimming took off 1 base at V and 1 base at J, with 10 bases between the two ends. This CDR3 region has 15 residues. CDR3: CASSQAATPNTEAFF. The DNA of the CDR3 is TGTGCCAGCAGCCAAGCTGCGACACCGAACACTGAAGCTTTCTTT.

V gene TRBV12-3 or TRBV12-4 combines with J gene TRBJ2-1, with a tentative D call TRBD2 (5 bases). V was trimmed by 2 bases and J by 5 bases, leaving 10 bases between them. The CDR3 is 14 amino acids. The CDR3 coding sequence is TGTGCCAGCAGTTTATCCAGCGGACACAATGAGCAGTTCTTC. Protein product: CASSLSSGHNEQFF.